The clone carrying this T cell receptor (beta chain) was seen repeatedly, ten times or more. The antigen is undetermined. This beta chain is an unintended read in a library built for alpha chains; its size means little. Stated time point: sample taken at primary tumor resection. The study sequenced unsorted whole RNA from tumor, nontumor lung or frozen PBMC. TCRdb fed the 5' RACE reads into MiXCR, producing one record per CDR3 protein. The sample lists about 18,000 distinct CDR3 sequences, around a tenth seen once, with less than 25% in the top ten. The data were taken from a study of spatial heterogeneity in lung cancer. Broader study findings: The authors estimated that approximately 6.3% of tumor T cells were covered for alpha chains and 13% for beta chains. Tumor mutation count correlated with how many alpha and beta TCRs expanded intratumorally.

CDR1 is SGHTA and CDR2 is FQGNSA in the germline V gene. V lost 10 bases to trimming and J lost 0 bases; unmatched junction nucleotides: 6. This CDR3 spans 14 amino acids. Sequencing used lung tumor tissue, obtained at surgery. This chain joins TRBV7-2 and TRBJ2-3, with TRBD1 matching 8 bases. This sequence originates from a female donor with early-stage non-small cell lung cancer. The CDR3 protein is CATIPGGSTDTQYF. The CDR3 nucleotides read TGTGCCACCATCCCAGGGGGCAGCACAGATACGCAGTATTTT.